Sequencing of this T cell receptor (beta chain) was carried out in a study of cytomegalovirus exposure and HLA in healthy donors. Across the study: The same platform was used for the roughly 120 validation repertoires as for the roughly 670 first-cohort repertoires, as reported in a later analysis. Findings and limits, study-wide: The investigators catalogued 150 or so TCR beta chains as cytomegalovirus-associated.

Sequencing was performed with immunoSEQ multiplex PCR; in TCRdb, only in-frame clones are kept and a portion is missing. The sample records 200,000 to 300,000 clones, roughly 89% being singletons. Germline-derived CDR1 and CDR2 are SGHTA and FQGTGA. J was trimmed by 10 bases and V by 1 base; bases with no gene match: 9. CDR3 length equals 15 residues. On this clone: Its antigen is not identified.

The chain couples TRBV7-3 to TRBJ2-1; 8 bases fit TRBD1. The sequence came from a man younger than 35 in good health and CMV-seronegative. What was sequenced was PBMCs. CDR3 coding DNA: TGTGCCAGCAGCTTAAGCCGGACAGGGAAGGGGGAGCAGTTCTTC. It is translated as CASSLSRTGKGEQFF.